The source of this T cell receptor beta chain is a study of blood T cell repertoires in COVID-19. Study-level background: Nucleic acid was either cDNA or gDNA, and it came from T cells, B-cell-depleted T cells, or PBMCs.

Original data processing: From reference gene primer amplification, estimates of nucleated cell counts were derived. Assay used: immunoSEQ multiplex PCR; TCRdb lists only in-frame clones, some missing. V and J calls and clone size come straight from that table; D and trimming were deduced from the DNA. Of around 100,000 clones detected, 82% appear once; the ten largest clones hold about 5%. This clone was detected only once. CDR3 length: 13 residues. The V gene's germline CDR1 is SEHNR and CDR2 FQNEAQ (reference sequence). Deletions cut 1 base from V and 5 bases from J, with 8 bases between. The sequenced sample was peripheral blood. The J gene is TRBJ1-2, the V gene TRBV7-9, with TRBD1 as a possible D gene (5 bases). This TCR came from a man aged 55-75 years with acute or convalescent COVID-19. CDR3 in DNA: TGTGCCAGCAGCTTAGGCGGGGGGTATGGCTACACCTTC. Translation: CASSLGGGYGYTF.